The TCR beta chain under discussion was sequenced for a study of shared clonotypes between healthy human individuals. Study outcomes and limitations: Rarefaction demonstrated incomplete sorted-subset sequencing despite large depth.

In germline, CDR1 is SGHRS, CDR2 YFSETQ. This CDR3 is built from 17 residues. Trimming took 0 bases from V and 0 from J, leaving 15 bases between them. To note about this clone: The antigen remains undetermined.

Method: immunoSEQ multiplex PCR; TCRdb's copy keeps in-frame clones and lacks some. The sample lists about 510,000 clones, roughly 95% occurring once. J is TRBJ1-1 and V is TRBV5-1, with D unclear. The sample comprised naive CD4+ T cells sorted from blood. Subset meaning: CD45RA+ positively selected. The sequence was collected from a woman in her twenties or thirties in good health. CDR3 in amino acids: CASSLASTSGMNTEAFF. The CDR3, as DNA: TGCGCCAGCAGCTTGGCCTCGACCTCTGGAATGAACACTGAAGCTTTCTTT.